These T cell receptor beta chains were read from a single sample in a study of CD8 T cells in Susac syndrome. TCRdb re-called the immunoSEQ multiplex PCR reads through MiXCR, storing one row per CDR3 protein. The data show roughly 180,000 distinct CDR3 sequences, roughly 94% seen once. The specimen sequenced was CD4+ T cells from PBMCs. The receptor set was obtained from a human donor in good health. CDR3s include the opening cysteine and the closing phenylalanine or tryptophan. Each record gives: clone size, D gene, V gene, J gene, CDR3 protein, CDR3 DNA. D genes are given only for firm matches. Size tells how often a clone was seen (once, few, many) or the class of an expanded clone, and some rows leave it out.

clone size: -; D gene: -; V gene: TRBV7-3; J gene: TRBJ2-1; CDR3 protein: CASSLSGTIYNEQFF; CDR3 DNA: TGTGCCAGCAGCTTATCCGGGACCATATACAATGAGCAGTTCTTC
clone size: -; D gene: -; V gene: TRBV4-1; J gene: TRBJ2-2; CDR3 protein: CASSLLPTGELFF; CDR3 DNA: TGCGCCAGCAGCCTTCTACCCACCGGGGAGCTGTTTTTT
clone size: -; D gene: -; V gene: TRBV7-3; J gene: TRBJ2-5; CDR3 protein: CASSQEAVQETQYF; CDR3 DNA: TGTGCCAGCAGCCAAGAGGCGGTTCAAGAGACCCAGTACTTC
clone size: -; D gene: TRBD2; V gene: TRBV7-2; J gene: TRBJ2-5; CDR3 protein: CASSPGEGTQYF; CDR3 DNA: TGTGCCAGCAGCCCGGGGGAGGGGACCCAGTACTTC
clone size: -; D gene: -; V gene: TRBV29-1; J gene: TRBJ2-7; CDR3 protein: CSVVGPQGFPAEQYF; CDR3 DNA: TGCAGCGTTGTAGGACCCCAGGGTTTTCCCGCCGAGCAGTACTTC
clone size: once; D gene: -; V gene: TRBV2; J gene: TRBJ2-1; CDR3 protein: CASQSVSAEQFF; CDR3 DNA: TGTGCCAGCCAAAGCGTTTCCGCGGAGCAGTTCTTC
clone size: once; D gene: TRBD1; V gene: TRBV7-2; J gene: TRBJ1-4; CDR3 protein: CASSRGTANEKLFF; CDR3 DNA: TGTGCCAGCAGCCGCGGGACAGCGAATGAAAAACTGTTTTTT
clone size: -; D gene: -; V gene: TRBV30; J gene: TRBJ1-3; CDR3 protein: CAWSVQRGNTIYF; CDR3 DNA: TGTGCCTGGAGTGTACAAAGGGGAAACACCATATATTTT
clone size: once; D gene: TRBD2; V gene: TRBV13; J gene: TRBJ2-7; CDR3 protein: CASSLGGREFSNEQYF; CDR3 DNA: TGTGCCAGCAGCTTAGGCGGGCGGGAGTTCTCCAACGAGCAGTACTTC
clone size: once; D gene: TRBD1; V gene: TRBV11-2; J gene: TRBJ1-2; CDR3 protein: CASSPPTGVGYTF; CDR3 DNA: TGTGCCAGCAGCCCCCCTACAGGGGTTGGCTACACCTTC
clone size: -; D gene: TRBD2; V gene: TRBV27; J gene: TRBJ2-7; CDR3 protein: CASSSVTSGSYEQYF; CDR3 DNA: TGTGCCAGCAGTTCCGTAACTAGCGGGAGCTACGAGCAGTACTTC
clone size: -; D gene: -; V gene: TRBV20-1; J gene: TRBJ2-5; CDR3 protein: CSATARRETQYF; CDR3 DNA: TGCAGTGCTACGGCCAGGAGGGAGACCCAGTACTTC
clone size: -; D gene: TRBD2; V gene: TRBV6-5; J gene: TRBJ2-7; CDR3 protein: CASSLLAGGPREQYF; CDR3 DNA: TGTGCCAGCAGTCTCCTAGCGGGAGGGCCAAGGGAGCAGTACTTC
clone size: once; D gene: TRBD2; V gene: TRBV29-1; J gene: TRBJ2-2; CDR3 protein: CSVSVAGAGELFF; CDR3 DNA: TGCAGCGTTAGCGTAGCGGGAGCCGGGGAGCTGTTTTTT
clone size: -; D gene: TRBD2; V gene: TRBV18; J gene: TRBJ2-3; CDR3 protein: CASSPVGLAPGDTQYF; CDR3 DNA: TGTGCCAGCTCACCGGTGGGACTAGCGCCCGGGGATACGCAGTATTTT
clone size: -; D gene: TRBD2; V gene: TRBV3-1; J gene: TRBJ2-1; CDR3 protein: CASSQGGGSYNEQFF; CDR3 DNA: TGTGCCAGCAGCCAAGGGGGGGGTTCGTACAATGAGCAGTTCTTC
clone size: once; D gene: TRBD1; V gene: TRBV29-1; J gene: TRBJ2-7; CDR3 protein: CSVEASGTGKQYF; CDR3 DNA: TGCAGCGTTGAAGCATCCGGGACAGGGAAGCAGTACTTC
clone size: -; D gene: -; V gene: TRBV7-9; J gene: TRBJ2-3; CDR3 protein: CASSLGQESTDTQYF; CDR3 DNA: TGTGCCAGCAGCTTAGGGCAGGAGAGCACAGATACGCAGTATTTT
clone size: once; D gene: -; V gene: TRBV20-1; J gene: TRBJ1-3; CDR3 protein: CSVPGAGNTIYF; CDR3 DNA: TGCAGTGTTCCAGGGGCTGGAAACACCATATATTTT
clone size: once; D gene: TRBD1; V gene: TRBV18; J gene: TRBJ1-5; CDR3 protein: CASSPPGQGAGQPQHF; CDR3 DNA: TGTGCCAGCTCACCGCCGGGACAGGGGGCGGGTCAGCCCCAGCATTTT
clone size: -; D gene: -; V gene: TRBV14; J gene: TRBJ1-1; CDR3 protein: CASSQDLRGRRNTEAFF; CDR3 DNA: TGTGCCAGCAGCCAAGATCTTCGGGGACGCCGGAACACTGAAGCTTTCTTT
clone size: -; D gene: -; V gene: TRBV20-1; J gene: TRBJ2-7; CDR3 protein: CSVETGPDGDEQYF; CDR3 DNA: TGCAGTGTCGAGACCGGGCCGGACGGGGACGAGCAGTACTTC
clone size: -; D gene: -; V gene: TRBV2; J gene: TRBJ1-2; CDR3 protein: CASSTDGDYGYTF; CDR3 DNA: TGTGCCAGCAGTACCGACGGTGACTATGGCTACACCTTC
clone size: -; D gene: -; V gene: TRBV30; J gene: TRBJ2-7; CDR3 protein: CAWSIGTEPYEQYF; CDR3 DNA: TGTGCCTGGAGTATTGGGACCGAACCCTACGAGCAGTACTTC
clone size: -; D gene: TRBD2; V gene: TRBV6-2/TRBV6-3; J gene: TRBJ2-5; CDR3 protein: CASSYSGASGISQYF; CDR3 DNA: TGTGCCAGCAGTTACTCAGGCGCTAGCGGGATCTCCCAGTACTTC
clone size: -; D gene: TRBD2; V gene: TRBV20-1; J gene: TRBJ2-7; CDR3 protein: CSASHGLAGLSYEQYF; CDR3 DNA: TGCAGTGCTAGTCACGGACTAGCGGGCCTCTCCTACGAGCAGTACTTC
clone size: few; D gene: -; V gene: TRBV12-3/TRBV12-4; J gene: TRBJ2-7; CDR3 protein: CASSLTYEQYF; CDR3 DNA: TGTGCCAGCAGTTTAACCTACGAGCAGTACTTC
clone size: -; D gene: -; V gene: TRBV30; J gene: TRBJ2-3; CDR3 protein: CAWSVLDTQYF; CDR3 DNA: TGTGCCTGGAGTGTGCTAGATACGCAGTATTTT
clone size: -; D gene: TRBD2; V gene: TRBV20-1; J gene: TRBJ2-5; CDR3 protein: CSASRLAGGETQYF; CDR3 DNA: TGCAGTGCTAGTCGGCTAGCGGGAGGGGAGACCCAGTACTTC
clone size: -; D gene: -; V gene: TRBV15; J gene: TRBJ1-1; CDR3 protein: CATSRDFGYSINTEAFF; CDR3 DNA: TGTGCCACCAGCAGAGATTTCGGGTATTCCATAAACACTGAAGCTTTCTTT
clone size: -; D gene: TRBD2; V gene: TRBV7-3; J gene: TRBJ2-2; CDR3 protein: CASRPLAGGSTGELFF; CDR3 DNA: TGTGCCAGCAGGCCGCTAGCGGGAGGAAGCACCGGGGAGCTGTTTTTT
clone size: few; D gene: TRBD1; V gene: TRBV2; J gene: TRBJ1-2; CDR3 protein: CASSFLDRNYGYTF; CDR3 DNA: TGTGCCAGCAGTTTTTTGGACAGGAACTATGGCTACACCTTC
clone size: -; D gene: -; V gene: TRBV24-1; J gene: TRBJ1-5; CDR3 protein: CATSDPRGNQPQHF; CDR3 DNA: TGTGCCACCAGTGACCCCCGGGGCAATCAGCCCCAGCATTTT
clone size: -; D gene: TRBD1; V gene: TRBV29-1; J gene: TRBJ1-2; CDR3 protein: CSVEGRGPYGYTF; CDR3 DNA: TGCAGCGTTGAGGGGAGGGGGCCATATGGCTACACCTTC
clone size: once; D gene: -; V gene: TRBV6-5; J gene: TRBJ1-5; CDR3 protein: CASRQAAKDNQPQHF; CDR3 DNA: TGTGCCAGCAGACAGGCAGCGAAGGATAATCAGCCCCAGCATTTT
clone size: -; D gene: TRBD1; V gene: TRBV7-9; J gene: TRBJ2-2; CDR3 protein: CASSYRGDTGELFF; CDR3 DNA: TGTGCCAGCAGCTACAGGGGAGACACCGGGGAGCTGTTTTTT
clone size: -; D gene: -; V gene: TRBV9; J gene: TRBJ2-1; CDR3 protein: CASSGGSSAYNEQFF; CDR3 DNA: TGTGCCAGCAGCGGCGGTTCTAGCGCATACAATGAGCAGTTCTTC
clone size: -; D gene: -; V gene: TRBV18; J gene: TRBJ2-7; CDR3 protein: CASSPFFHGTSSEQYF; CDR3 DNA: TGTGCCAGCTCACCATTTTTCCACGGAACCTCTAGCGAGCAGTACTTC
clone size: -; D gene: -; V gene: TRBV9; J gene: TRBJ2-2; CDR3 protein: CASSGRGSGGTGELFF; CDR3 DNA: TGTGCCAGCAGCGGCCGGGGTAGCGGAGGCACCGGGGAGCTGTTTTTT
clone size: -; D gene: TRBD2; V gene: TRBV7-2; J gene: TRBJ2-1; CDR3 protein: CASSLGSPGTSGLHGQFF; CDR3 DNA: TGTGCCAGCAGCTTAGGGTCTCCCGGGACTAGCGGGTTGCACGGGCAGTTCTTC
clone size: -; D gene: -; V gene: TRBV7-2; J gene: TRBJ2-6; CDR3 protein: CASSRPEANVLTF; CDR3 DNA: TGTGCCAGCAGCCGCCCTGAGGCCAACGTCCTGACTTTC
clone size: -; D gene: -; V gene: TRBV30; J gene: TRBJ1-1; CDR3 protein: CAWSRTRVGSVSNTEAFF; CDR3 DNA: TGTGCCTGGAGTAGGACCCGGGTCGGGTCCGTCTCGAACACTGAAGCTTTCTTT
clone size: -; D gene: -; V gene: TRBV20-1; J gene: TRBJ2-6; CDR3 protein: CSATSGANVLTF; CDR3 DNA: TGCAGTGCAACCTCTGGGGCCAACGTCCTGACTTTC
clone size: -; D gene: TRBD2; V gene: TRBV5-5; J gene: TRBJ2-5; CDR3 protein: CASSLGSGSGSETQYF; CDR3 DNA: TGTGCCAGCAGCTTAGGCAGCGGGAGTGGTTCAGAGACCCAGTACTTC
clone size: -; D gene: -; V gene: TRBV7-2; J gene: TRBJ2-1; CDR3 protein: CASSFLGNKGNEQFF; CDR3 DNA: TGTGCCAGCAGCTTCCTCGGGAATAAAGGCAATGAGCAGTTCTTC